This is a list of T cell receptor beta chains from one sample in a study of control samples from healthy donors and cancer patients. The protocol was immunoSEQ multiplex PCR, while the TCRdb copy is restricted to in-frame clones and leaves out a portion. The sample records around 70,000 clones, about 95% being singletons. Input material: blood. These receptor sequences come from a woman aged 25-40 years in good health. CDR3s include the opening cysteine and the closing phenylalanine or tryptophan. The D gene is left open where the match is weak. The listing skips clone size in some rows; elsewhere it reads once, few, many or a size class.

once,NA,TRBV11-3,TRBJ1-1,TGTGCCAGCAGCTCGTCCCCTGATGGACCGAACACTGAAGCTTTCTTT,CASSSSPDGPNTEAFF
NA,NA,TRBV20-1,TRBJ2-1,TGCAGTGCTAGTAGTACAGGGTACAATGAGCAGTTCTTC,CSASSTGYNEQFF
few,NA,TRBV7-9,TRBJ1-1,TGTGCCAGCAGCCCAATTAACAGGGTCCCCACTGAAGCTTTCTTT,CASSPINRVPTEAFF
NA,TRBD2,TRBV11-2,TRBJ2-1,TGTGCCAGCAGCTTAGTAGGTGCGGGGGGAAGCTCCTACAATGAGCAGTTCTTC,CASSLVGAGGSSYNEQFF
NA,NA,TRBV25-1,TRBJ1-3,TGTGCCAGCAGTGAAACAGGGAAGAGAAACACCATATATTTT,CASSETGKRNTIYF
NA,TRBD2,TRBV5-6,TRBJ2-7,TGTGCCAGCAGCTTGGGTCTAGCGGGGGTCTACGAGCAGTACTTC,CASSLGLAGVYEQYF
NA,TRBD2,TRBV7-6,TRBJ2-5,TGTGCCAGCAGCTTACTAGCGGGGGCTCAAGAGACCCAGTACTTC,CASSLLAGAQETQYF
NA,NA,TRBV6-6,TRBJ1-5,TGTGCCAGCAGCAAGGTTGAGACAGTGGCCGGTCAGCCCCAGCATTTT,CASSKVETVAGQPQHF
NA,NA,TRBV27,TRBJ1-2,TGTGCCAGCAGTCTTGGGACACCTTCTAACTATGGCTACACCTTC,CASSLGTPSNYGYTF
NA,NA,TRBV5-6,TRBJ1-3,TGTGCCAGCAGCTTTCGTTACTCGGAGCAGCCGAGCTCTGGAAACACCATATATTTT,CASSFRYSEQPSSGNTIYF
NA,NA,TRBV28,TRBJ1-5,TGTGCCAGCAAAGACAGCAATCAGCCCCAGCATTTT,CASKDSNQPQHF
NA,NA,TRBV6-6,TRBJ1-2,TGTGCCAGCAGTTACTCGTACGGCTACACCTTC,CASSYSYGYTF
NA,TRBD1,TRBV30,TRBJ1-6,TGTGCCTGGAACCGGGACAGGAAAAATTCACCCCTCCACTTT,CAWNRDRKNSPLHF
NA,TRBD1,TRBV27,TRBJ2-1,TGTGCCAGCAGTTTGGTGCAGGGGGCTTACAATGAGCAGTTCTTC,CASSLVQGAYNEQFF
NA,NA,TRBV15,TRBJ2-7,TGTGCCACCAGCAGAGATCTCGGCTCCTACGAGCAGTACTTC,CATSRDLGSYEQYF
once,TRBD1,TRBV18,TRBJ1-1,TGTGCCAGCTCACCCCGGGACAGTGTAGTTCGGGCTGAAGCTTTCTTT,CASSPRDSVVRAEAFF
NA,NA,TRBV6-4,TRBJ1-1,TGTGCCAGCAGCCGTTTTCCAACCCGATTAGGAGGGACTGAAGCTTTCTTT,CASSRFPTRLGGTEAFF
NA,NA,TRBV6-5,TRBJ1-5,TGTGCCAGCAGTTTGTCTGCACCCAGCAATCAGCCCCAGCATTTT,CASSLSAPSNQPQHF
NA,NA,TRBV5-4,TRBJ1-2,TGTGCCAGCAGCTTGGACCGGCCCTCGGGGGGCTACACCTTC,CASSLDRPSGGYTF
NA,TRBD2,TRBV10-3,TRBJ2-3,TGTGCCATCAGTGAGGAAATAGCGGGGGCAGATACGCAGTATTTT,CAISEEIAGADTQYF
NA,TRBD2,TRBV30,TRBJ2-3,TGTGCCTGGAGTGAGCGGGGGGCCACAGATACGCAGTATTTT,CAWSERGATDTQYF
NA,NA,TRBV19,TRBJ1-2,TGTGCCAGTAGTACCCGGTTGGACGTTTTGAGCGTCTATGGCTACACCTTC,CASSTRLDVLSVYGYTF
NA,NA,TRBV13,TRBJ2-5,TGTGCCAGCAGCTTAGGGGGCACTCAAGAGACCCAGTACTTC,CASSLGGTQETQYF
NA,TRBD1,TRBV27,TRBJ2-5,TGTGCCAGCAGCCCCAATCCCCCCGGCAGGGGGCGCAGGGAGACCCAGTACTTC,CASSPNPPGRGRRETQYF
NA,TRBD1,TRBV10-3,TRBJ2-7,TGTGCCATCAGTGAGTCCGGGACAGATATGGGGTACGAGCAGTACTTC,CAISESGTDMGYEQYF
once,TRBD1,TRBV4-2,TRBJ1-2,TGTGCCAGCAGCCAAGATGGGACAGGGGGAACATATGGCTACACCTTC,CASSQDGTGGTYGYTF
NA,NA,TRBV7-2,TRBJ1-2,TGTGCCAGCAGCTCCGGAGGCAGGTTTGGAGGCTACACCTTC,CASSSGGRFGGYTF
NA,TRBD1,TRBV5-1,TRBJ1-1,TGCGCCAGCAGCTCCGGGACAGAGAACACTGAAGCTTTCTTT,CASSSGTENTEAFF
NA,NA,TRBV6-5,TRBJ1-1,TGTGCCAGCAGTCCCCCGGGTTGGGCTGAAGCTTTCTTT,CASSPPGWAEAFF
NA,NA,TRBV14,TRBJ1-5,TGTGCCAGCAGCCAAGCGAGAAAACAGGGAAGGGGTCAGCCCCAGCATTTT,CASSQARKQGRGQPQHF
NA,TRBD2,TRBV7-2,TRBJ2-2,TGTGCCAGCAGGTTCCTACTGGGCGGGGGCACCGGGGAGCTGTTTTTT,CASRFLLGGGTGELFF
NA,NA,TRBV30,TRBJ1-1,TGTGCCTGGAGTCTCGAGGTAACAGCGAACACTGAAGCTTTCTTT,CAWSLEVTANTEAFF
NA,NA,TRBV5-1,TRBJ1-2,TGCGCCAGCAGTTACGGGCTCCCCAATGGCTACACCTTC,CASSYGLPNGYTF
NA,NA,TRBV7-9,TRBJ1-4,TGTGCCAGCAGCACCCAAAGCCTCGGGGGTTTGGAAAAACTGTTTTTT,CASSTQSLGGLEKLFF
NA,NA,TRBV11-1,TRBJ1-1,TGTGCCAGCAGCTTAGGGGAAGGGGCTGAAGCTTTCTTT,CASSLGEGAEAFF
NA,NA,TRBV6-5,TRBJ2-7,TGTGCCAGCAGGGACACTTCCTACGAGCAGTACTTC,CASRDTSYEQYF
NA,NA,TRBV27,TRBJ1-2,TGTGCCAGCAAAATGACAGGCAACTATGGCTACACCTTC,CASKMTGNYGYTF
NA,NA,TRBV5-1,TRBJ2-7,TGCGCCAGCAGGAGGGTGGGGGTCGGCGAGCAGTACTTC,CASRRVGVGEQYF
NA,NA,TRBV7-9,TRBJ2-3,TGTGCCAGCAGCTCATCGACCGATCGACCGGAGGGGGTAGATACGCAGTATTTT,CASSSSTDRPEGVDTQYF
NA,TRBD1,TRBV6-5,TRBJ1-2,TGTGCCAGCCGGGCTCGTATGGGACAGGGAGAAGGCTACACCTTC,CASRARMGQGEGYTF
NA,NA,TRBV6-1,TRBJ2-7,TGTGCCAGCAGTGACCCCGGAGGGGCCTACGAGCAGTACTTC,CASSDPGGAYEQYF
NA,NA,TRBV7-9,TRBJ1-5,TGTGCCAGCAGCCCATGGGAAATCAATAGCAATCAGCCCCAGCATTTT,CASSPWEINSNQPQHF